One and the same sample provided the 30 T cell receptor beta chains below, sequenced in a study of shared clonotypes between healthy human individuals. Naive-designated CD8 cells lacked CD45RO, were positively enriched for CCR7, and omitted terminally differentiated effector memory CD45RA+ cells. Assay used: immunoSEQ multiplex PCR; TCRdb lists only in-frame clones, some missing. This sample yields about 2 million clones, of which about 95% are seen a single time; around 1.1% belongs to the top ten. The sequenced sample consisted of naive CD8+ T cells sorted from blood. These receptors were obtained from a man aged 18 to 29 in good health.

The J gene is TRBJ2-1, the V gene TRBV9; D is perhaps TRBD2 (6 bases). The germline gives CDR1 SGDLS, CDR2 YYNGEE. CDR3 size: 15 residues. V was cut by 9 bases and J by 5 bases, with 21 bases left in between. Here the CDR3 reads CATYPGLPTDNEQFF. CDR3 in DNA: TGTGCCACCTACCCGGGACTCCCAACCGACAATGAGCAGTTCTTC.

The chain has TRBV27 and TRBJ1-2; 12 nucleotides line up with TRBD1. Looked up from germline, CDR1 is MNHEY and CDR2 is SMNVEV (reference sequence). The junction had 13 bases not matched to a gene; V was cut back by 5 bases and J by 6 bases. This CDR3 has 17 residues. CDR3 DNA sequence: TGTGCCAGCAGTCCATATCTAGGGACAGGGGGCGCGGATGGCTACACCTTC. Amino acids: CASSPYLGTGGADGYTF.

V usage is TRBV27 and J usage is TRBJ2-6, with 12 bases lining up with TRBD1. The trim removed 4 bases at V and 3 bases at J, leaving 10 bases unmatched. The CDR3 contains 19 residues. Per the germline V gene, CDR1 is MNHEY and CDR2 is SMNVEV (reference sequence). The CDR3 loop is CASSSRLGTGGSGANVLTF. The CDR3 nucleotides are TGTGCCAGCAGTTCCCGTCTAGGGACAGGGGGCAGTGGGGCCAACGTCCTGACTTTC.

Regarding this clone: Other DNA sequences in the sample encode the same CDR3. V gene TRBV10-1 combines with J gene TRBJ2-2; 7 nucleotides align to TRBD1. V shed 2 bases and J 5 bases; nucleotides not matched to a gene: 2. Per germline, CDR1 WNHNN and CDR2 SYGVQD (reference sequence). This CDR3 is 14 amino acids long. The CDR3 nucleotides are TGCGCCAGCAGTGAGACAGGGGTGACCGGGGAGCTGTTTTTT. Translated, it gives CASSETGVTGELFF.

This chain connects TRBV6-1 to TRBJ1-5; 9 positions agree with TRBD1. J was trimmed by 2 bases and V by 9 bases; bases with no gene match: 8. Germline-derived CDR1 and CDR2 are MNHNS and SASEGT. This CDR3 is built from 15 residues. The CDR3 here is CASGRTGGGNQPQHF. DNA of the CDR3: TGTGCCAGTGGGAGAACAGGGGGCGGCAATCAGCCCCAGCATTTT.

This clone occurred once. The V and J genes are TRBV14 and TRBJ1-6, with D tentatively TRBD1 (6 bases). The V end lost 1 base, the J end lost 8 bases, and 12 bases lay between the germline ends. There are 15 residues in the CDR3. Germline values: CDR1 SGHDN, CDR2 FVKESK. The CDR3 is CASSQGGQKHSPLHF. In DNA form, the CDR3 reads TGTGCCAGCAGCCAAGGAGGACAGAAACATTCACCCCTCCACTTT.

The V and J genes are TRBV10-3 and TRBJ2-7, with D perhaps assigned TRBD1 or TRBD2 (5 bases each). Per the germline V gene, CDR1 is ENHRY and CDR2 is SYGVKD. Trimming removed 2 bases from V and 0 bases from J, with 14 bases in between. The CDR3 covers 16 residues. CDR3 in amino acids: CAISERGPESSYEQYF. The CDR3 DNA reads TGTGCCATCAGTGAGAGGGGACCGGAGAGCTCCTACGAGCAGTACTTC.

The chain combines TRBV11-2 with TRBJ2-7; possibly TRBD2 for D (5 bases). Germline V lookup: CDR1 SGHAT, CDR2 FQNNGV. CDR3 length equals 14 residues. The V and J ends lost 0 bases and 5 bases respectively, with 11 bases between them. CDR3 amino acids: CASSLDFGVHEQYF. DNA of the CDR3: TGTGCCAGCAGCTTAGATTTCGGGGTCCACGAGCAGTACTTC. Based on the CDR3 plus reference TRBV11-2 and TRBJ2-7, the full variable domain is EAGVAQSPRYKIIEKRQSVAFWCNPISGHATLYWYQQILGQGPKLLIQFQNNGVVDDSQLPKDRFSAERLKGVDSTLKIQPAKLEDSAVYLCASSLDFGVHEQYFGPGTRLTVT.

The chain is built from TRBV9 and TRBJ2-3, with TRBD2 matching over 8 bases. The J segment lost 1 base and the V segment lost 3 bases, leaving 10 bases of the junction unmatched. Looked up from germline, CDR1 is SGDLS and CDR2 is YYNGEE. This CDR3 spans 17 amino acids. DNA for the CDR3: TGTGCCAGCAGCGCCCAACTTAGAGCGGGAGGCACAGATACGCAGTATTTT. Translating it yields CASSAQLRAGGTDTQYF.

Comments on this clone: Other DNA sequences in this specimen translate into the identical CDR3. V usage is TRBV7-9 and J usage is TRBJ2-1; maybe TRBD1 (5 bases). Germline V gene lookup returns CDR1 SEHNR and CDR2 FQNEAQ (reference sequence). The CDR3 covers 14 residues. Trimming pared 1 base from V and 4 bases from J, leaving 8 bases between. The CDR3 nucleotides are TGTGCCAGCAGCTTAGGGGGCCTTTACAATGAGCAGTTCTTC. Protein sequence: CASSLGGLYNEQFF.

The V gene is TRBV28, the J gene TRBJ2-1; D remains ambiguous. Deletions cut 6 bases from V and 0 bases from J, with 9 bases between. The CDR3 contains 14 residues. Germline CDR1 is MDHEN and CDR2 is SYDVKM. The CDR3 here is CASRGEPSYNEQFF. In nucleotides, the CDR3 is TGTGCCAGCAGAGGAGAACCCTCCTACAATGAGCAGTTCTTC.

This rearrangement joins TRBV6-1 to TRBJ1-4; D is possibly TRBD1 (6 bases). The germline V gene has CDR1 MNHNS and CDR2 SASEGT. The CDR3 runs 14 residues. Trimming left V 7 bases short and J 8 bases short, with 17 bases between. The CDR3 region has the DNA TGTGCCAGCACCTCACCGGAGGGGGAGGAAAAACTGTTTTTT. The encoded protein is CASTSPEGEEKLFF.

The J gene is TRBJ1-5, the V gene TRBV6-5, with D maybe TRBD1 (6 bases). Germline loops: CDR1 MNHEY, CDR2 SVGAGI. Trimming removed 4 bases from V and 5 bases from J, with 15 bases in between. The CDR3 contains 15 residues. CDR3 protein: CASSSRGLADQPQHF. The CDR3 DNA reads TGTGCCAGCAGTTCCAGGGGCCTCGCGGATCAGCCCCAGCATTTT.

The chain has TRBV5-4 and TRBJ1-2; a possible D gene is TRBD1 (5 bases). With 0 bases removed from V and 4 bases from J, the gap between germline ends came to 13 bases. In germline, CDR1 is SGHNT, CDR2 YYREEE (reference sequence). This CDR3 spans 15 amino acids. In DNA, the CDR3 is TGTGCCAGCAGCTTGGCCGGGGGAATCAGCTATGGCTACACCTTC. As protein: CASSLAGGISYGYTF.

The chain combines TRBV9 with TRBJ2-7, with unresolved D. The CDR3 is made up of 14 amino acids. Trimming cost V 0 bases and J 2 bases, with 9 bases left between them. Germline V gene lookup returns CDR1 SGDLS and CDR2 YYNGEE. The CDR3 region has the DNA TGTGCCAGCAGCGTAGGAGAAGTTCCCTACGAGCAGTACTTC. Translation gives CASSVGEVPYEQYF.

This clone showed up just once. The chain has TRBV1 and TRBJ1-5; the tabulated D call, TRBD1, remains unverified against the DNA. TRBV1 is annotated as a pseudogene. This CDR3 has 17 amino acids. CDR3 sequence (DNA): TGCACCAGCAGCCAAGGGGACACGACTTATAGCAATCAGCCCCAGCATTTT. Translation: CTSSQGDTTYSNQPQHF.

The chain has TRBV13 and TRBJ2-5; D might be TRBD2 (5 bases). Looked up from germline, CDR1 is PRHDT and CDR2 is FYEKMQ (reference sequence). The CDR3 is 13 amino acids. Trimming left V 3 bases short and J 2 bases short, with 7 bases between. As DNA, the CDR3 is TGTGCCAGCAGCTTCCGGGATCAAGAGACCCAGTACTTC. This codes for CASSFRDQETQYF.

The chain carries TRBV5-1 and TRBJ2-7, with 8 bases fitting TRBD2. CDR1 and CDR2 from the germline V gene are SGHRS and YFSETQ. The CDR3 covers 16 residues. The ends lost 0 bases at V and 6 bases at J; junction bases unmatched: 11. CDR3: CASSLETGGPVSEQYF. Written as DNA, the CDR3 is TGCGCCAGCAGCTTGGAAACGGGAGGGCCGGTCTCCGAGCAGTACTTC.

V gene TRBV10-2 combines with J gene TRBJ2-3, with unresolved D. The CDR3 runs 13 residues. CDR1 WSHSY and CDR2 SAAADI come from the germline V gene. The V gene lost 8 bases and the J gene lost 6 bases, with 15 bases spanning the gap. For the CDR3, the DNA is TGCGCCAGCCTAGACTCGGGTTGGGATACGCAGTATTTT. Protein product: CASLDSGWDTQYF.

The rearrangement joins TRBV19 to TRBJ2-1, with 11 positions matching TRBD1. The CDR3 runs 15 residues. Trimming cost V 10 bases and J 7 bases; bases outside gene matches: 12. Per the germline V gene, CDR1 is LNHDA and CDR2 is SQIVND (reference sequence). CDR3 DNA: TGTGCCACCCAGAGCTGGACAGGGGGCAGGAATGAGCAGTTCTTC. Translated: CATQSWTGGRNEQFF.

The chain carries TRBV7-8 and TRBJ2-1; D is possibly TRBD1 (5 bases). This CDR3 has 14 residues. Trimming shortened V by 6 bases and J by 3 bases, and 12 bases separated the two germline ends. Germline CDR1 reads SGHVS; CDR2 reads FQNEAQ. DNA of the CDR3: TGTGCCAGCAGTCCGACAGCCAACTACAATGAGCAGTTCTTC. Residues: CASSPTANYNEQFF.

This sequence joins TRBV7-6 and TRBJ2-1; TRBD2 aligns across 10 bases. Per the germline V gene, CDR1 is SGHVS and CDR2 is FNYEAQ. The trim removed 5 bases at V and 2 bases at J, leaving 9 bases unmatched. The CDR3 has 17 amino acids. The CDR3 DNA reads TGTGCCAGCAGCGTCGGCAGCGGGAGGGCCGCCTACAATGAGCAGTTCTTC. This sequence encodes CASSVGSGRAAYNEQFF.

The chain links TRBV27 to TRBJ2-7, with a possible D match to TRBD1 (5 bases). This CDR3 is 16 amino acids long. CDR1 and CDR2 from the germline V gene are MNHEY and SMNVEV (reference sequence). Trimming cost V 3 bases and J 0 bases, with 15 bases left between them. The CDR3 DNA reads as TGTGCCAGCAGTTTCCTGGGCGTAGGGGCCTCCTACGAGCAGTACTTC. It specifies CASSFLGVGASYEQYF.

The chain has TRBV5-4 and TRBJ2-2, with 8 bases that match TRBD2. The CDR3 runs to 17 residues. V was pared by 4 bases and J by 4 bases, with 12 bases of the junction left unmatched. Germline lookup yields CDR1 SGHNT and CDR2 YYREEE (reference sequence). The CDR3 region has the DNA TGTGCCAGCAGCCGATGGAGGGAGCGGGGGCGCACCGGGGAGCTGTTTTTT. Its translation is CASSRWRERGRTGELFF.

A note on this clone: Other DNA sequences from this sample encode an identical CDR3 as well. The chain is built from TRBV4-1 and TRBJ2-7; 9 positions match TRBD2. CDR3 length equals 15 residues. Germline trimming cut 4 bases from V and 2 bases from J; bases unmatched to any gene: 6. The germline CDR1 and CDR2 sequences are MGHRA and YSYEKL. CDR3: CASSLKASGTYEQYF. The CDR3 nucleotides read TGCGCCAGCAGCCTAAAGGCTAGCGGGACCTACGAGCAGTACTTC.

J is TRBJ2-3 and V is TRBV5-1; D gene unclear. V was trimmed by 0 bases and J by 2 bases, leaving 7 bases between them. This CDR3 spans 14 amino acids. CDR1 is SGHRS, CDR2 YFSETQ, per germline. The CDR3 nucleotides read TGCGCCAGCAGCTTGGAACTAATCACAGATACGCAGTATTTT. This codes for CASSLELITDTQYF.

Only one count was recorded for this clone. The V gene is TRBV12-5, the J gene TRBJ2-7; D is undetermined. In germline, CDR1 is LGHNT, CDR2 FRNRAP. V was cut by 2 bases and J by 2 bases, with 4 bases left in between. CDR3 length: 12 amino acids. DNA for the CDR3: TGTGCTAGTGGTTTGCCTCCCTACGAGCAGTACTTC. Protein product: CASGLPPYEQYF.

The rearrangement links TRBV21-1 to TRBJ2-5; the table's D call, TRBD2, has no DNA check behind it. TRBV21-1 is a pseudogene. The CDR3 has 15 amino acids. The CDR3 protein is CASSKVTRGQETQYF. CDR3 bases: TGTGCCAGCAGCAAAGTAACCCGGGGCCAAGAGACCCAGTACTTC.

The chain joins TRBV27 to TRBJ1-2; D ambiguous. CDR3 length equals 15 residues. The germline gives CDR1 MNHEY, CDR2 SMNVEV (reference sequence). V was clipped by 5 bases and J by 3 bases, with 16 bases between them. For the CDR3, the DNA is TGTGCCAGCAGTGACAACCCGCCGGGGTACTATGGCTACACCTTC. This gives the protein CASSDNPPGYYGYTF.

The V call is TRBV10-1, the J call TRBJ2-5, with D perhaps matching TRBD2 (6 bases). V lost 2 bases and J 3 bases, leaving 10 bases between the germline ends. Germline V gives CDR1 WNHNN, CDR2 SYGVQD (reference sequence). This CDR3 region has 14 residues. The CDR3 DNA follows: TGCGCCAGCAGTGAGGCGGGAAGGGAAGAGACCCAGTACTTC. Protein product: CASSEAGREETQYF.